The rows below give T cell receptor beta chains drawn from one sample of a study of T cells in localized non-small cell lung cancer. Sequencing used immunoSEQ multiplex PCR; TCRdb keeps in-frame clones, though not all of them. Of under 2,000 clones in the sample, over 25% were seen once. The sample was lung tumor tissue, taken before any cancer treatment. The receptors here all came from a female donor older than 55 with stage I squamous cell lung carcinoma. Both conserved end residues are part of each CDR3. The D gene is left open where the match is weak. Rows give clone size only sometimes, using once, few, many, or a class for an expanded clone.

>TRBJ2-3|TRBV11-3|NA|TRBD1
CASSSLTGVHSPTDTQYF
TGTGCCAGCAGCTCCCTAACAGGGGTACATTCTCCCACAGATACGCAGTATTTT
>TRBJ2-1|TRBV11-3|medium-sized|NA
CASSTLLGLYNEQFF
TGTGCCAGCAGCACCCTGTTGGGGTTGTACAATGAGCAGTTCTTC
>TRBJ1-2|TRBV6-8|few|NA
CASSASGEGGAVF
TGTGCCAGCAGTGCCTCAGGGGAAGGGGGAGCGGTCTTC
>TRBJ2-3|TRBV18|few|NA
CASSQSTDTQYF
TGTGCCAGCTCACAGTCCACAGATACGCAGTATTTT
>TRBJ2-7|TRBV19|NA|TRBD1
CASSLTGASEQYF
TGTGCCAGTAGTCTAACAGGGGCCTCCGAGCAGTACTTC
>TRBJ2-5|TRBV18|once|NA
CASSPGDRRQETQYF
TGTGCCAGCTCACCCGGGGATCGGCGACAAGAGACCCAGTACTTC
>TRBJ2-3|TRBV11-3|few|NA
CASSPGGLLDTQYF
TGTGCCAGCAGCCCAGGGGGGCTTCTAGATACGCAGTATTTT
>TRBJ1-2|TRBV6-8|medium-sized|NA
CASTKNSGRGSGGYTF
TGTGCCAGCACTAAAAACTCGGGACGGGGGTCGGGCGGCTACACCTTC
>TRBJ1-2|TRBV28|NA|NA
CASSTFGGRNYGYTF
TGTGCCAGCAGCACCTTTGGGGGGCGGAACTATGGCTACACCTTC
>TRBJ1-5|TRBV4-1|NA|TRBD1
CASSQAGQLGGNQPQHF
TGCGCCAGCAGCCAAGCGGGACAGCTCGGGGGCAATCAACCCCAGCATTTT
>TRBJ1-1|TRBV11-3|few|NA
CASSLERAGKTEAFF
TGTGCCAGCAGCTTAGAGAGGGCCGGCAAGACTGAAGCTTTCTTT
>TRBJ1-1|TRBV14|NA|NA
CASSHYKNTEAFF
TGTGCCAGCAGCCACTACAAGAACACTGAAGCTTTCTTT
>TRBJ2-1|TRBV14|NA|NA
CASSPLRSSYNEQFF
TGTGCCAGCAGCCCCCTTAGGAGCTCCTACAATGAGCAGTTCTTC
>TRBJ2-5|TRBV6-8|NA|TRBD2
CASSFAGGEQETQYF
TGTGCCAGCAGCTTTGCGGGGGGAGAGCAAGAGACCCAGTACTTC
>TRBJ2-1|TRBV11-3|medium-sized|NA
CASSLFGSYNEQFF
TGTGCCAGCAGCTTATTCGGCTCCTACAATGAGCAGTTCTTC
>TRBJ1-1|TRBV28|once|TRBD1
CASGLPGQGVTEAFF
TGTGCCAGCGGCTTACCGGGACAGGGGGTCACTGAAGCTTTCTTT
>TRBJ2-2|TRBV19|few|NA
CASTLLFPQGPGELFF
TGTGCCAGTACCCTCTTATTTCCACAGGGACCCGGGGAGCTGTTTTTT
>TRBJ1-5|TRBV11-3|NA|TRBD1
CASSLGQVYQPQHF
TGTGCCAGCAGCCTAGGACAGGTCTATCAGCCCCAGCATTTT
>TRBJ2-5|TRBV29-1|NA|NA
CSVSTPGAETQYF
TGCAGCGTCTCAACCCCGGGGGCTGAGACCCAGTACTTC
>TRBJ2-7|TRBV19|NA|NA
CASSKRTSRGYEQYF
TGTGCCAGTAGTAAACGGACCTCGAGGGGCTACGAGCAGTACTTC
>TRBJ1-5|TRBV19|NA|NA
CATSTASQPQHF
TGTGCCACTTCGACAGCTAGTCAGCCCCAGCATTTT
>TRBJ2-3|TRBV9|NA|NA
CASNLLGTDTQYF
TGTGCCAGCAACCTCTTGGGCACAGATACGCAGTATTTT
>TRBJ2-1|TRBV25-1|NA|NA
CASSEYGMSSYNEQFF
TGTGCCAGCAGTGAATATGGGATGAGCTCCTACAATGAGCAGTTCTTC
>TRBJ1-6|TRBV18|NA|NA
CASSESADNSPLHF
TGTGCCAGCTCAGAATCAGCCGATAATTCACCCCTCCACTTT
>TRBJ1-1|TRBV6-8|few|TRBD1
CASSLTGFLTEAFF
TGTGCCAGCAGTTTGACAGGGTTTTTGACTGAAGCTTTCTTT
>TRBJ1-4|TRBV5-1|NA|NA
CASSLGGAQGGELFF
TGCGCCAGCAGCTTGGGAGGGGCTCAAGGTGGAGAACTGTTTTTT
>TRBJ2-3|TRBV4-1|NA|TRBD2
CASSLQPTSGADTQYF
TGCGCCAGCAGCCTCCAGCCAACTAGCGGGGCAGATACGCAGTATTTT
>TRBJ1-1|TRBV25-1|NA|NA
CASQGGGRNTEAFF
TGTGCCAGCCAAGGGGGAGGTAGGAACACTGAAGCTTTCTTT
>TRBJ2-1|TRBV30|few|NA
CAWTESYNEQFF
TGTGCCTGGACAGAGTCCTACAATGAGCAGTTCTTC
>TRBJ1-1|TRBV19|once|NA
CASTKDRTNTEAFF
TGTGCCAGTACCAAAGACAGGACGAACACTGAAGCTTTCTTT
>TRBJ2-2|TRBV19|NA|TRBD2
CASRTSEVGELFF
TGTGCCAGTAGAACTAGCGAAGTCGGGGAGCTGTTTTTT
>TRBJ2-5|TRBV14|NA|NA
CASSQEGGGSRMETQYF
TGTGCCAGCAGCCAAGAAGGGGGCGGGAGTAGAATGGAGACCCAGTACTTC
>TRBJ1-6|TRBV29-1|NA|NA
CSDRSLNNSPLHF
TGCAGCGATAGGAGCCTTAATAATTCACCCCTCCACTTT
>TRBJ1-4|TRBV16|NA|TRBD1
CASSQDRGPSTNEKLFF
TGTGCCAGCAGCCAAGACAGGGGGCCCTCAACTAATGAAAAACTGTTTTTT